This is a list of T cell receptor beta chains from one sample in a study of T cells after yellow fever vaccination. TCRdb re-derived calls from the 5' RACE reads in MiXCR, one entry per CDR3 protein. The sample has 200,000 to 250,000 distinct CDR3 sequences, approximately 3.2% seen once. Material: CD4+ T cells sorted from PBMCs, obtained 10 days after the yellow fever booster vaccination. These TCRs come from a man younger than 30 who received the YFV17D yellow fever vaccine. The CDR3 runs from the conserved cysteine through the conserved F or W. D genes are given only for firm matches. Only part of the rows carry a size: once, few, many, or a class if the clone is expanded.

abundance: many
v_gene: TRBV7-2
d_gene: -
j_gene: TRBJ2-7
CDR3nt: TGTGCCAGCAGCCTCTTGGCGGGGAACGCCTACGAGCAGTACTTC
CDR3aa: CASSLLAGNAYEQYF

abundance: few
v_gene: TRBV6-2/TRBV6-3
d_gene: -
j_gene: TRBJ2-5
CDR3nt: TGTGCCAGCAGTTACCCGCACCGAAAGGGCCAAGAGACCCAGTACTTC
CDR3aa: CASSYPHRKGQETQYF

abundance: many
v_gene: TRBV7-8
d_gene: TRBD1
j_gene: TRBJ2-5
CDR3nt: TGTGCCAGCAGCCGGCGGACAGGGGGTGAGGGAGAGACCCAGTACTTC
CDR3aa: CASSRRTGGEGETQYF

abundance: few
v_gene: TRBV12-3/TRBV12-4
d_gene: -
j_gene: TRBJ2-3
CDR3nt: TGTGCCAGCACCCTAGGACCCTCCCAGGGCTCGCAGTATTTT
CDR3aa: CASTLGPSQGSQYF

abundance: few
v_gene: TRBV12-3/TRBV12-4
d_gene: -
j_gene: TRBJ1-5
CDR3nt: TGTGCCAGCAGTTTATTTGGTAGCAATCAGCCCCAGCATTTT
CDR3aa: CASSLFGSNQPQHF

abundance: -
v_gene: TRBV4-3
d_gene: -
j_gene: TRBJ1-5
CDR3nt: TGCGCCAGCAGCCAAGATCCGTACCCGGGGCCCAAAGCCCAGCCCCAGCATTTT
CDR3aa: CASSQDPYPGPKAQPQHF

abundance: many
v_gene: TRBV7-9
d_gene: TRBD1
j_gene: TRBJ2-7
CDR3nt: TGTGCCAGCAGCTCCCTTGACAGGGCGACCTACGAGCAGTACTTC
CDR3aa: CASSSLDRATYEQYF

abundance: many
v_gene: TRBV24-1
d_gene: -
j_gene: TRBJ2-3
CDR3nt: TGTGCCACCAGTGATCCAAGGAGGGTCGGGCAGTATTTT
CDR3aa: CATSDPRRVGQYF

abundance: many
v_gene: TRBV6-1
d_gene: -
j_gene: TRBJ2-5
CDR3nt: TGTGCCAGCAGCCGGACAGAGACCCAGTACTTC
CDR3aa: CASSRTETQYF

abundance: few
v_gene: TRBV20-1
d_gene: -
j_gene: TRBJ1-1
CDR3nt: TGCAGTGCTTCCGGGGCCTACACTGAAGCTTTCTTT
CDR3aa: CSASGAYTEAFF

abundance: -
v_gene: TRBV9
d_gene: -
j_gene: TRBJ1-6
CDR3nt: TGTGCCAGCAGCGTAGAGGGGTCTCAACGTAATTCACCCCTCCACTTT
CDR3aa: CASSVEGSQRNSPLHF

abundance: -
v_gene: TRBV9
d_gene: -
j_gene: TRBJ1-1
CDR3nt: TGTGCCAGCAGCGTAGGCGGGATCTCTGAAGCTTTCTTT
CDR3aa: CASSVGGISEAFF

abundance: few
v_gene: TRBV4-2
d_gene: -
j_gene: TRBJ2-4
CDR3nt: TGTGCCAGCAGCCAAGATATCAGGGCGGGGGACAACCCTAAAAACATTCAGTACTTC
CDR3aa: CASSQDIRAGDNPKNIQYF

abundance: few
v_gene: TRBV7-2
d_gene: -
j_gene: TRBJ2-1
CDR3nt: TGTGCCAGCAGCTTAGCCCATTGGGGGGAAGAACAGCAGTTCTTC
CDR3aa: CASSLAHWGEEQQFF

abundance: many
v_gene: TRBV7-2
d_gene: -
j_gene: TRBJ2-3
CDR3nt: TGTGCCAGCAGGGTCCAAACAGATACGCAGTATTTT
CDR3aa: CASRVQTDTQYF

abundance: -
v_gene: TRBV28
d_gene: -
j_gene: TRBJ1-5
CDR3nt: TGTGCCAGCACCGCCTTTCCAATCGGGGTTTATAGCAATCAGCCCCAGCATTTT
CDR3aa: CASTAFPIGVYSNQPQHF

abundance: many
v_gene: TRBV7-9
d_gene: TRBD1
j_gene: TRBJ1-5
CDR3nt: TGTGCCAGCAGCCCCCTAACAGGGGTGGGGCAGCCCCAGCATTTT
CDR3aa: CASSPLTGVGQPQHF

abundance: -
v_gene: TRBV11-2
d_gene: -
j_gene: TRBJ1-2
CDR3nt: TGTGCCAGCAGCTCCCTGGGCAGGGCCCGTGGCTACACCTTC
CDR3aa: CASSSLGRARGYTF

abundance: many
v_gene: TRBV5-1
d_gene: -
j_gene: TRBJ1-5
CDR3nt: TGCGCCAGCAGCTTGGTCCCAGGGGGCAATCAGCCCCAGCATTTT
CDR3aa: CASSLVPGGNQPQHF

abundance: -
v_gene: TRBV25-1
d_gene: TRBD2
j_gene: TRBJ2-5
CDR3nt: TGTGCCAGCAGTGATATCGGGGGGATGCAAGAGACCCAGTACTTC
CDR3aa: CASSDIGGMQETQYF

abundance: many
v_gene: TRBV20-1
d_gene: -
j_gene: TRBJ1-5
CDR3nt: TGCAGTGCTTATGACAATAGCAATCAGCCCCAGCATTTT
CDR3aa: CSAYDNSNQPQHF

abundance: many
v_gene: TRBV19
d_gene: -
j_gene: TRBJ1-1
CDR3nt: TGTGCCAGTAGTATTTGGTCAGCGGCGGGGAACACTGAAGCTTTCTTT
CDR3aa: CASSIWSAAGNTEAFF

abundance: few
v_gene: TRBV2
d_gene: TRBD2
j_gene: TRBJ2-3
CDR3nt: TGTGCCAGCAGGACTAGCACTAGCACAGATACGCAGTATTTT
CDR3aa: CASRTSTSTDTQYF

abundance: many
v_gene: TRBV7-2
d_gene: TRBD2
j_gene: TRBJ2-5
CDR3nt: TGTGCCAGCAGCGAGCGGGGGGGACAAGAGACCCAGTACTTC
CDR3aa: CASSERGGQETQYF

abundance: -
v_gene: TRBV29-1
d_gene: TRBD1
j_gene: TRBJ2-3
CDR3nt: TGCAGCGGGGTGACAGGGTCAGATACGCAGTATTTT
CDR3aa: CSGVTGSDTQYF

abundance: many
v_gene: TRBV7-6
d_gene: TRBD2
j_gene: TRBJ2-1
CDR3nt: TGTGCCAGCAGCTTAGGGCTAGCGGGGAGAAAAAACAATGAGCAGTTCTTC
CDR3aa: CASSLGLAGRKNNEQFF

abundance: many
v_gene: TRBV6-2/TRBV6-3
d_gene: -
j_gene: TRBJ1-1
CDR3nt: TGTGCCAGCAGTAAAAGGGCGACTGAAGCTTTCTTT
CDR3aa: CASSKRATEAFF

abundance: -
v_gene: TRBV5-1
d_gene: -
j_gene: TRBJ2-3
CDR3nt: TGCGCCAGCAGCTTGGTTAAAACCACAGATACGCAGTATTTT
CDR3aa: CASSLVKTTDTQYF

abundance: once
v_gene: TRBV5-1
d_gene: -
j_gene: TRBJ2-2
CDR3nt: TGCGCCAGCATGGACCGCGAGGGAACCGGGGAGCTGTTTTTT
CDR3aa: CASMDREGTGELFF

abundance: many
v_gene: TRBV5-1
d_gene: TRBD2
j_gene: TRBJ2-1
CDR3nt: TGCGCCAGCAGCTCGTCAGCGGGGGGAAGCTCCTACAATGAGCAGTTCTTC
CDR3aa: CASSSSAGGSSYNEQFF

abundance: -
v_gene: TRBV20-1
d_gene: -
j_gene: TRBJ1-5
CDR3nt: TGCAGTGCTAGGTGGGGAGGCCAGCCCCAGCATTTT
CDR3aa: CSARWGGQPQHF

abundance: few
v_gene: TRBV12-3/TRBV12-4
d_gene: -
j_gene: TRBJ1-1
CDR3nt: TGTGCCAGCAGCAACCCGGGGGGGGCGATCACTGAAGCTTTCTTT
CDR3aa: CASSNPGGAITEAFF

abundance: many
v_gene: TRBV6-6
d_gene: -
j_gene: TRBJ1-4
CDR3nt: TGTGCCAGCCACCGGGAGGGGCGCGGTGAAAAACTGTTTTTT
CDR3aa: CASHREGRGEKLFF

abundance: many
v_gene: TRBV11-3
d_gene: -
j_gene: TRBJ2-2
CDR3nt: TGTGCCAGCAGCCCCGGCCAGGCGAACACCGGGGAGCTGTTTTTT
CDR3aa: CASSPGQANTGELFF

abundance: many
v_gene: TRBV6-5
d_gene: -
j_gene: TRBJ2-2
CDR3nt: TGTGCCAGCAGTTATACGGCCCCCGGGGAGCTGTTTTTT
CDR3aa: CASSYTAPGELFF

abundance: many
v_gene: TRBV4-1
d_gene: -
j_gene: TRBJ2-1
CDR3nt: TGCGCCAGCAGCCTAGACTCCTACAATGAGCAGTTCTTC
CDR3aa: CASSLDSYNEQFF

abundance: many
v_gene: TRBV4-1
d_gene: -
j_gene: TRBJ1-2
CDR3nt: TGCGCCAGCAGCCAAGTCCTGGGCTTAGACTATGGCTACACCTTC
CDR3aa: CASSQVLGLDYGYTF

abundance: -
v_gene: TRBV25-1
d_gene: -
j_gene: TRBJ2-2
CDR3nt: TGTGCCAGCAGTGAGCTCGGGGGTTCCGTCGGGGAGCTGTTTTTT
CDR3aa: CASSELGGSVGELFF

abundance: -
v_gene: TRBV19
d_gene: TRBD1
j_gene: TRBJ1-1
CDR3nt: TGTGCCAGTAGTATAGGTCCGGACAGGGCACCTTTCTTT
CDR3aa: CASSIGPDRAPFF

abundance: many
v_gene: TRBV4-1
d_gene: -
j_gene: TRBJ1-5
CDR3nt: TGCGCCAGCAGCCAGATAGATATGGGGCTGGCGGGGCCCCAGCATTTT
CDR3aa: CASSQIDMGLAGPQHF

abundance: -
v_gene: TRBV4-3
d_gene: -
j_gene: TRBJ1-6
CDR3nt: TGCGCCAGCAGCCAAGATTTGAGATCACTAAGCTCACCCCTCCACTTT
CDR3aa: CASSQDLRSLSSPLHF

abundance: many
v_gene: TRBV10-3
d_gene: -
j_gene: TRBJ1-2
CDR3nt: TGTGCCATCAGTGTTACTCGGGGGACATCGGGCTACACCTTC
CDR3aa: CAISVTRGTSGYTF

abundance: many
v_gene: TRBV10-3
d_gene: TRBD1
j_gene: TRBJ1-2
CDR3nt: TGTGCCATCAGTGCCTTGGAGGGGGCTTATGGCTACACCTTC
CDR3aa: CAISALEGAYGYTF